The 32 T cell receptor beta chains given below trace back to one sample, sequenced in a study of glioma-infiltrating T cells after dendritic cell vaccination. Measured with immunoSEQ multiplex PCR; TCRdb has only the in-frame clones, and not every one. The sample lists about 65,000 clones; about 89% were seen once. Regarding time point: after dendritic cell vaccination, including at tumor progression/relapse. The sample consisted of blood, taken after dendritic cell vaccination. All receptors come from a human donor with glioblastoma.

The chain employs TRBV7-2 and TRBJ1-1, with D uncertain. CDR1 is SGHTA, CDR2 FQGNSA, per germline. V was clipped by 5 bases and J by 1 base, with 8 bases between them. The CDR3 has 13 residues. CDR3 protein: CASSAGRNTEAFF. In nucleotides, the CDR3 is TGTGCCAGCAGCGCGGGTAGGAACACTGAAGCTTTCTTT.

V is TRBV6-5 and J is TRBJ1-2; no definite D call. Germline lookup yields CDR1 MNHEY and CDR2 SVGAGI. Trimming left V 5 bases short and J 4 bases short, with 14 bases between. The CDR3 runs to 14 residues. CDR3 coding DNA: TGTGCCAGCAGTGCTTCTTTCGGTCCCTATGGCTACACCTTC. This gives the protein CASSASFGPYGYTF.

The CDR3 reads CASSAAGGLQETQYF. CDR3 nucleotides: TGTGCCAGCAGCGCCGCCGGAGGACTGCAAGAGACCCAGTACTTC. The chain carries TRBV9 and TRBJ2-5, with D maybe TRBD2 (5 bases). Germline CDR1 and CDR2: SGDLS and YYNGEE. The CDR3 consists of 15 residues. Trimming took 3 bases from V and 2 from J, leaving 14 bases between them.

The chain couples TRBV6-5 to TRBJ2-7; D might be TRBD1 (6 bases). Germline CDR1 reads MNHEY; CDR2 reads SVGAGI. The CDR3 extends over 15 amino acids. V gave up 7 bases and J gave up 0 bases, with 16 bases separating them. The CDR3 here is CASNPQGPSSYEQYF. CDR3 DNA sequence: TGTGCCAGCAACCCGCAGGGGCCCTCCTCCTACGAGCAGTACTTC.

The rearrangement uses TRBV19 and TRBJ2-7, with 9 bases identical to TRBD1. V dropped 1 base and J dropped 7; count of bases not matched to a gene: 8. The CDR3 consists of 15 residues. Germline CDR1 LNHDA, CDR2 SQIVND (reference sequence). Here the CDR3 reads CASSIARGTGREQYF. CDR3 sequence (DNA): TGTGCCAGTAGTATAGCTCGCGGGACAGGGCGGGAGCAGTACTTC.

The chain couples TRBV4-2 to TRBJ1-1; D might be TRBD1 (6 bases). The germline CDR1 and CDR2 sequences are LGHNA and YNFKEQ. Trimming took off 6 bases at V and 0 bases at J, with 17 bases between the two ends. The CDR3 is 16 residues long. The CDR3 loop is CASRLRQALMNTEAFF. The CDR3 coding sequence is TGTGCCAGCAGACTCCGACAGGCCCTTATGAACACTGAAGCTTTCTTT.

The V gene is TRBV10-3, the J gene TRBJ1-3; D possibly corresponds to TRBD1 (6 bases). The CDR3 length is 15 residues. Germline CDR1 and CDR2: ENHRY and SYGVKD. Trimming shortened V by 0 bases and J by 3 bases, and 9 bases separated the two germline ends. The DNA of the CDR3 is TGTGCCATCAGTGAGTCTCCAGGGGATGGAAACACCATATATTTT. The encoded protein is CAISESPGDGNTIYF.

V gene TRBV6-5 combines with J gene TRBJ1-1; D remains ambiguous. Germline values: CDR1 MNHEY, CDR2 SVGAGI. This CDR3 is built from 12 residues. V was shortened by 6 bases and J by 0 bases, with 5 bases between the two germline ends. CDR3 in amino acids: CASRSVNTEAFF. The CDR3 coding sequence is TGTGCCAGCAGAAGCGTGAACACTGAAGCTTTCTTT.

The chain uses TRBV19 and TRBJ2-3; D is undetermined. The CDR3 extends over 18 amino acids. Germline CDR1 is LNHDA and CDR2 is SQIVND (reference sequence). V dropped 3 bases and J dropped 0 bases, with 19 bases sitting between them. The DNA of the CDR3 is TGTGCCAGTAGTATGCGGCCCACTTTCTCCTCTAGCACAGATACGCAGTATTTT. Translation gives CASSMRPTFSSSTDTQYF. Looking up the rest from reference TRBV19 and TRBJ2-3 gives the full variable domain: DGGITQSPKYLFRKEGQNVTLSCEQNLNHDAMYWYRQDPGQGLRLIYYSQIVNDFQKGDIAEGYSVSREKKESFPLTVTSAQKNPTAFYLCASSMRPTFSSSTDTQYFGPGTRLTVL.

The CDR3 sequence: CASSQAGGSYEQYF. The CDR3 region has the DNA TGTGCCAGCAGCCAAGCAGGGGGCTCCTACGAGCAGTACTTC. The chain uses TRBV4-2 and TRBJ2-7; 7 bases agree with TRBD1. Germline trimming cut 1 base from V and 0 bases from J; bases unmatched to any gene: 0. CDR1 LGHNA and CDR2 YNFKEQ come from the germline V gene. The CDR3 runs 14 residues.

This chain uses TRBV4-2 with TRBJ2-1, with 7 bases lining up with TRBD2. J was trimmed by 3 bases and V by 1 base; bases with no gene match: 9. The germline V gene encodes CDR1 LGHNA and CDR2 YNFKEQ. The CDR3 spans 17 residues. For the CDR3, the DNA is TGTGCCAGCAGCCAAGCCATAGCGGGTAAGGGCTACAATGAGCAGTTCTTC. It yields the protein CASSQAIAGKGYNEQFF.

The chain links TRBV7-6 to TRBJ2-4; TRBD2 matches 9 bases. V was clipped by 1 base and J by 0 bases; unmatched bases: 1. CDR1 SGHVS and CDR2 FNYEAQ come from the germline V gene. This CDR3 has 16 amino acids. The CDR3 region has the DNA TGTGCCAGCAGCTTAGTAGCGGGGGTAGCCAAAAACATTCAGTACTTC. It codes for CASSLVAGVAKNIQYF.

This clone was picked up one time. The rearrangement links TRBV5-1 to TRBJ2-2, with 7 positions matching TRBD2. The CDR3 loop spans 16 amino acids. J was trimmed by 0 bases and V by 3 bases; bases with no gene match: 5. Germline V CDR1 and CDR2: SGHRS, YFSETQ. The CDR3 here is CASSSGTNSNTGELFF. CDR3 coding DNA: TGCGCCAGCAGCTCCGGGACTAACTCGAACACCGGGGAGCTGTTTTTT. The full variable domain, in which reference TRBV5-1 and TRBJ2-2 provide the parts outside the CDR3, is KAGVTQTPRYLIKTRGQQVTLSCSPISGHRSVSWYQQTPGQGLQFLFEYFSETQRNKGNFPGRFSGRQFSNSRSEMNVSTLELGDSALYLCASSSGTNSNTGELFFGEGSRLTVL.

About this clone: At one end the junction does not follow the germline gene, possibly because of a read error. This chain links TRBV4-1 with TRBJ2-4, with 7 bases fitting TRBD1. The CDR3 runs 14 residues. The germline V gene encodes CDR1 MGHRA and CDR2 YSYEKL. CDR3 in DNA: TGTGCCAGCAGCCGTACAGGGGTGGAAAACATTCAGTACTTC. It codes for CASSRTGVENIQYF.

The V call is TRBV9, the J call TRBJ2-1, with 12 bases identical to TRBD2. V was clipped by 3 bases and J by 0 bases; unmatched bases: 4. The CDR3 contains 17 residues. Germline-derived CDR1 and CDR2 are SGDLS and YYNGEE. CDR3 nucleotide sequence: TGTGCCAGCAGCGGTCTAGCGGGGGGGCCCTCCTACAATGAGCAGTTCTTC. This translates into CASSGLAGGPSYNEQFF.

This sequence joins TRBV6-5 and TRBJ1-1; 9 nucleotides agree with TRBD1. The CDR3 is 13 residues long. Germline CDR1 MNHEY, CDR2 SVGAGI. J gave up 6 bases and V 6 bases, and 5 bases lay outside the gene matches. In nucleotides, the CDR3 is TGTGCCAGCAGACAGGGGGCGCGCGCTGAAGCTTTCTTT. Translation: CASRQGARAEAFF.

This clone ranks as medium-sized (0.01 to 0.1%). The chain combines TRBV6-1 with TRBJ1-2; 10 bases agree with TRBD1. The CDR3 sequence is 15 residues long. Trimming took 2 bases from V and 5 from J; bases not matched to a gene: 5. Germline-derived CDR1 and CDR2 are MNHNS and SASEGT. Here the CDR3 reads CASSETEGQGYGYTF. The CDR3, as DNA: TGTGCCAGCAGTGAAACTGAGGGACAGGGGTATGGCTACACCTTC.

The chain employs TRBV19 and TRBJ1-5; D possibly corresponds to TRBD1 (6 bases). The germline CDR1 and CDR2 sequences are LNHDA and SQIVND (reference sequence). V was cut by 6 bases and J by 7 bases, with 10 bases left in between. CDR3 size: 12 residues. The CDR3 coding sequence is TGTGCCAGTAGGGGGACAATCCAGCCCCAGCATTTT. It encodes CASRGTIQPQHF.

The genes are TRBV19 and TRBJ1-2; 11 nucleotides line up with TRBD1. This CDR3 spans 16 amino acids. CDR1 is LNHDA, CDR2 SQIVND, per germline (reference sequence). V trimming: 5 bases; J trimming: 3 bases; junction bases outside the gene matches: 8. The CDR3 DNA sequence: TGTGCCAGTAGTGCTGGGACAGGGGGGAACCACTATGGCTACACCTTC. Its protein product is CASSAGTGGNHYGYTF.

The rearrangement uses TRBV11-3 and TRBJ2-7; TRBD2 matches 8 bases. The CDR3 spans 11 residues. V shed 4 bases, J shed 11 bases, and the junction held 4 bases outside the gene matches. Germline V gene sequence: CDR1 SGHNT, CDR2 YENEEA. In DNA form, the CDR3 reads TGTGCCAGCAGCTCGGGACTAGTGGAGTACTTC. Protein sequence: CASSSGLVEYF.

V and J are TRBV7-2 and TRBJ2-3; D uncertain. Germline loops: CDR1 SGHTA, CDR2 FQGNSA. V was cut by 2 bases and J by 4 bases, with 7 bases left in between. The CDR3 runs to 13 residues. The CDR3 here is CASSLWAPDTQYF. DNA for the CDR3: TGTGCCAGCAGCTTATGGGCCCCAGATACGCAGTATTTT.

The V and J genes are TRBV5-8 and TRBJ1-1; 9 nucleotides agree with TRBD1. CDR1 is SGHTS, CDR2 YDEGEE, per germline. The V gene end was trimmed by 4 bases and the J gene end by 6 bases; junction bases not matched to a gene: 10. The CDR3 consists of 15 residues. The CDR3 DNA reads as TGTGCCAGCAGCCTACAGGGGGCGCGGGGCTCTGAAGCTTTCTTT. As protein: CASSLQGARGSEAFF.

The V call is TRBV19, the J call TRBJ1-2; D is undetermined. Trimming cost V 0 bases and J 8 bases, with 7 bases left between them. CDR1 is LNHDA and CDR2 is SQIVND in the germline V gene (reference sequence). The CDR3 consists of 12 residues. CDR3 DNA sequence: TGTGCCAGTAGTATAGATCGGGGAGGCTACACCTTC. Its translation: CASSIDRGGYTF.

DNA for the CDR3: TGTGCCAGCAGCTTAAGTACAGGCGGAGAGGGCTACACCTTC. Translation gives CASSLSTGGEGYTF. This chain connects TRBV7-6 to TRBJ1-2; D may be TRBD1 (5 bases). Germline V CDR1 and CDR2: SGHVS, FNYEAQ. Deletions cut 2 bases from V and 8 bases from J, with 15 bases between. The length of the CDR3 is 14 residues.

The chain carries TRBV5-1 and TRBJ2-3, with 10 nucleotides matching TRBD2. From germline, CDR1 is SGHRS and CDR2 YFSETQ. The J segment lost 0 bases and the V segment lost 3 bases, leaving 4 bases of the junction unmatched. This CDR3 spans 16 amino acids. This CDR3 reads CASSSGLARSTDTQYF. The CDR3 region has the DNA TGCGCCAGCAGCTCGGGACTAGCGCGGAGCACAGATACGCAGTATTTT.

V usage is TRBV6-5 and J usage is TRBJ1-5; no clear D gene. Trimming cost V 6 bases and J 5 bases, with 17 bases left between them. From germline, CDR1 is MNHEY and CDR2 SVGAGI. CDR3 length: 15 amino acids. This chain's CDR3 is CASSESGLADQPQHF. Here the CDR3 DNA reads TGTGCCAGCAGCGAATCGGGGTTGGCGGATCAGCCCCAGCATTTT.

This clone appeared a few times. CDR3 amino acids: CASRRLDRGSPSPLHF. The DNA of the CDR3 is TGCGCCAGCAGACGTCTCGACAGGGGGTCTCCTTCACCCCTCCACTTT. V usage is TRBV5-1 and J usage is TRBJ1-6, with 9 bases that match TRBD1. V was pared by 5 bases and J by 9 bases, with 12 bases of the junction left unmatched. Germline V gene sequence: CDR1 SGHRS, CDR2 YFSETQ. CDR3 length equals 16 residues.

This chain connects TRBV9 to TRBJ2-2; 9 bases are a match to TRBD1. Germline-derived CDR1 and CDR2 are SGDLS and YYNGEE. CDR3 length: 16 residues. V lost 4 bases and J lost 1; bases outside the gene matches: 5. CDR3 in DNA: TGTGCCAGCAGCTTCGGGACAGGGCAGAACACCGGGGAGCTGTTTTTT. It translates to CASSFGTGQNTGELFF.

This clone has a single count. The chain recombines TRBV5-1 with TRBJ2-1; 7 nucleotides match TRBD2. The CDR3 has 17 amino acids. CDR1 and CDR2 (germline): SGHRS, YFSETQ. V shed 4 bases, J shed 4 bases, and the junction held 14 bases outside the gene matches. The CDR3 loop reads CASSIQPGLSIYNEQFF. The CDR3, as DNA: TGCGCCAGCAGCATTCAACCGGGACTAAGTATTTACAATGAGCAGTTCTTC.

CDR3 loop: CASGRDWSTDTQYF. CDR3 DNA: TGTGCTAGTGGTCGGGACTGGAGCACAGATACGCAGTATTTT. This chain joins TRBV12-5 and TRBJ2-3, with TRBD2 as a possible D gene (6 bases). Germline V gene lookup returns CDR1 LGHNT and CDR2 FRNRAP. Deletions cut 5 bases from V and 0 bases from J, with 9 bases between. The length of the CDR3 is 14 residues.

The chain couples TRBV11-3 to TRBJ2-1; D is perhaps TRBD1 (5 bases). This CDR3 is 15 amino acids long. CDR1 is SGHNT, CDR2 YENEEA, per germline. Trimming removed 1 base at V and 4 bases at J, with 11 bases between. In DNA, the CDR3 is TGTGCCAGCAGCTTAGGGCAGGGCCGATACAATGAGCAGTTCTTC. Protein: CASSLGQGRYNEQFF.

The chain employs TRBV13 and TRBJ2-3; 7 bases agree with TRBD1. The germline gives CDR1 PRHDT, CDR2 FYEKMQ (reference sequence). V dropped 3 bases and J dropped 0; count of bases not matched to a gene: 3. The CDR3 has 15 amino acids. The CDR3 here is CASSFYRGSTDTQYF. CDR3 sequence (DNA): TGTGCCAGCAGCTTTTACAGGGGAAGCACAGATACGCAGTATTTT.